Listed here are 23 T cell receptor beta chains from one sample, sequenced in a study of long-term antiretroviral therapy in people with HIV. Running of the v3.0 immunoSEQ assay took place at survey level. Using immunoSEQ multiplex PCR, the repertoire was profiled, and TCRdb retains in-frame clones only, with some absent. The sample lists tens of thousands of clones, 70% to 90% occurring once. The sequencing used unsorted PBMCs, collected 1.8 years after starting antiretroviral therapy. The source of these receptors is a woman aged 18-35 years with HIV.

The rearrangement uses TRBV28 and TRBJ2-4; TRBD2 agrees at 9 bases. The V gene's germline CDR1 is MDHEN and CDR2 SYDVKM. This CDR3 region has 19 residues. V shed 7 bases and J 6 bases; nucleotides not matched to a gene: 22. CDR3 coding DNA: TGTGCCAGCAACCCAGCGCGGGAGGGGCCCTCCCACGTTAGAAACATTCAGTACTTC. Translating gives CASNPAREGPSHVRNIQYF.

This rearrangement joins TRBV9 to TRBJ2-7; TRBD1 matches 7 bases. V lost 4 bases to trimming and J lost 0 bases; unmatched junction nucleotides: 4. The CDR3 is 14 residues long. Looked up from germline, CDR1 is SGDLS and CDR2 is YYNGEE. CDR3 sequence reads: CASSYRGNSYEQYF. The CDR3 nucleotides are TGTGCCAGCAGCTACAGGGGAAACTCCTACGAGCAGTACTTC.

The chain carries TRBV5-1 and TRBJ2-1, with 10 bases matching TRBD2. This CDR3 region has 16 residues. Germline-derived CDR1 and CDR2 are SGHRS and YFSETQ. Trimming removed 1 base from V and 4 bases from J; junction bases left unmatched: 5. CDR3 region: CASSLLAGAQYNEQFF. CDR3 coding DNA: TGCGCCAGCAGCTTGCTAGCGGGAGCACAATACAATGAGCAGTTCTTC.

J is TRBJ2-1 and V is TRBV10-3, with TRBD2 matching 10 bases. V shed 7 bases, J shed 2 bases, and the junction held 8 bases outside the gene matches. Looked up from germline, CDR1 is ENHRY and CDR2 is SYGVKD. This CDR3 spans 16 amino acids. The CDR3 region has the DNA TGTGCCATCACATCCGCTAGCGGGAGACCCTACAATGAGCAGTTCTTC. It is translated as CAITSASGRPYNEQFF.

J is TRBJ2-7 and V is TRBV5-1; TRBD1 aligns across 9 bases. Germline CDR1 is SGHRS and CDR2 is YFSETQ. V shed 2 bases, J shed 6 bases, and the junction held 6 bases outside the gene matches. The CDR3 runs to 14 residues. CDR3 DNA: TGCGCCAGCAGCTTCCGGGACAGGGTCTTCGAGCAGTACTTC. This gives the protein CASSFRDRVFEQYF.

V usage is TRBV18 and J usage is TRBJ2-4; 8 nucleotides align to TRBD2. V was clipped by 3 bases and J by 8 bases; unmatched bases: 6. This CDR3 comprises 14 residues. The germline V gene has CDR1 KGHSH and CDR2 LQKENI. This chain's CDR3 is CASSPSGGTDIQYF. The CDR3 coding sequence is TGTGCCAGCTCACCCAGCGGGGGCACGGACATTCAGTACTTC.

The chain carries TRBV5-1 and TRBJ1-5; unclear D gene. This CDR3 contains 17 residues. V lost 0 bases, J lost 4 bases, and 17 bases lay in between. CDR1 and CDR2 from the germline V gene are SGHRS and YFSETQ. DNA for the CDR3: TGCGCCAGCAGCTTGGGTCAGGCACCGTTTGGTAATCAGCCCCAGCATTTT. Translated, it gives CASSLGQAPFGNQPQHF. Using reference TRBV5-1 and TRBJ1-5 for the parts outside the CDR3, the full variable domain is KAGVTQTPRYLIKTRGQQVTLSCSPISGHRSVSWYQQTPGQGLQFLFEYFSETQRNKGNFPGRFSGRQFSNSRSEMNVSTLELGDSALYLCASSLGQAPFGNQPQHFGDGTRLSIL.

This clone occurred once. The CDR3 loop is CASSSRDSPGNEQFF. The CDR3 nucleotides read TGTGCCAGCAGCTCCCGGGACTCCCCGGGGAATGAGCAGTTCTTC. The J gene is TRBJ2-1, the V gene TRBV11-3; TRBD2 might be the D (6 bases). Per germline, CDR1 SGHNT and CDR2 YENEEA. The CDR3 loop spans 15 amino acids. V lost 4 bases to trimming and J lost 7 bases, with 17 bases between them.

This chain connects TRBV27 to TRBJ2-7; TRBD2 matches at 10 bases. The germline V gene has CDR1 MNHEY and CDR2 SMNVEV (reference sequence). Trimming at V came to 3 bases and at J to 5 bases, leaving 10 bases not matched to a gene. The CDR3 runs to 16 residues. Here the CDR3 reads CASSFTFSGRAHEQYF. In DNA, the CDR3 is TGTGCCAGCAGTTTTACCTTCAGCGGGAGGGCCCACGAGCAGTACTTC.

The V gene is TRBV6-5, the J gene TRBJ2-3; tentatively, D is TRBD2 (6 bases). The length of the CDR3 is 15 residues. Trimming cost V 6 bases and J 2 bases, with 15 bases left between them. Germline CDR1 is MNHEY and CDR2 is SVGAGI. CDR3 sequence (DNA): TGTGCCAGCAGCTTAAGCGTACTAGCCACAGATACGCAGTATTTT. This encodes CASSLSVLATDTQYF.

The V gene is TRBV27, the J gene TRBJ1-2; maybe TRBD1 (5 bases). The germline V and J ends were trimmed by 6 bases and 4 bases, with 15 bases remaining between them. The CDR3 length is 14 residues. Germline V CDR1 and CDR2: MNHEY, SMNVEV (reference sequence). CDR3: CASSYGGRLYGYTF. The CDR3 nucleotides read TGTGCCAGCAGCTACGGGGGTCGCCTCTATGGCTACACCTTC.

This chain connects TRBV7-6 to TRBJ2-7; D gene uncertain. CDR1 is SGHVS, CDR2 FNYEAQ, per germline. CDR3 size: 14 residues. Deletions cut 5 bases from V and 0 bases from J, with 11 bases between. CDR3 loop: CASSLRAGSYEQYF. The CDR3 DNA follows: TGTGCCAGCAGCCTTCGGGCCGGCTCCTACGAGCAGTACTTC.

The chain carries TRBV28 and TRBJ1-1; D gene uncertain. The CDR3 covers 19 residues. The V end was cut by 7 bases, the J end by 1 base, with 28 bases between. Germline CDR1 is MDHEN and CDR2 is SYDVKM. CDR3 loop: CASTINLWEGAGPNTEAFF. Written as DNA, the CDR3 is TGTGCCAGCACCATTAACCTCTGGGAGGGTGCCGGTCCGAACACTGAAGCTTTCTTT. Supplemented by reference TRBV28 and TRBJ1-1, the full variable domain reads DVKVTQSSRYLVKRTGEKVFLECVQDMDHENMFWYRQDPGLGLRLIYFSYDVKMKEKGDIPEGYSVSREKKERFSLILESASTNQTSMYLCASTINLWEGAGPNTEAFFGQGTRLTVV.

The rearrangement uses TRBV25-1 and TRBJ2-1; no clear D. V shed 2 bases and J shed 7 bases, with 15 bases lying between them. The CDR3 is 15 amino acids. Germline V CDR1 and CDR2: MGHDK, SYGVNS. In DNA form, the CDR3 reads TGTGCCAGCAGTGAAAGAGTAGGAATACTTAATGAGCAGTTCTTC. Translated: CASSERVGILNEQFF.

This clone showed up just once. CDR3 bases: TGCAGCGTTGATCACAGGGGGAAGGACGAGCAGTACTTC. Its protein is CSVDHRGKDEQYF. The chain combines TRBV29-1 with TRBJ2-7; 8 bases line up with TRBD1. Unmatched junction bases numbered 6, after V lost 3 bases and J lost 5 bases. Germline assignment: CDR1 SQVTM and CDR2 ANQGSEA. The CDR3 consists of 13 residues.

The chain links TRBV9 to TRBJ1-1, with TRBD1 as a possible D gene (5 bases). Trimming left V 0 bases short and J 4 bases short, with 13 bases between. CDR1 SGDLS and CDR2 YYNGEE come from the germline V gene. This CDR3 spans 15 amino acids. CDR3 region: CASSVGKGLGTEAFF. The CDR3, as DNA: TGTGCCAGCAGCGTAGGAAAGGGGCTGGGCACTGAAGCTTTCTTT.

The V gene is TRBV9, the J gene TRBJ2-2, with 9 bases matching TRBD2. With 4 bases clipped from V and 6 bases from J, the junction kept 7 bases outside the gene matches. This CDR3 is 15 amino acids long. Germline loops: CDR1 SGDLS, CDR2 YYNGEE. CDR3 in amino acids: CASSTGLAPAGELFF. The CDR3 coding sequence is TGTGCCAGCAGCACCGGACTAGCGCCCGCCGGGGAGCTGTTTTTT.

The chain has TRBV7-9 and TRBJ2-7; 8 bases fit TRBD2. Germline V gene data show CDR1 as SEHNR and CDR2 as FQNEAQ (reference sequence). The CDR3 runs 14 residues. V lost 5 bases and J lost 4; bases outside the gene matches: 7. CDR3 sequence reads: CASSPRTSFYEQYF. In DNA, the CDR3 is TGTGCCAGCAGCCCGCGGACTAGCTTTTACGAGCAGTACTTC.

The chain carries TRBV28 and TRBJ1-2; D not resolved. This CDR3 is 16 amino acids long. V was shortened by 7 bases and J by 0 bases, with 18 bases between the two germline ends. The germline V gene has CDR1 MDHEN and CDR2 SYDVKM. CDR3 coding DNA: TGTGCCAGCAAATCTTCCGCACAAGGTACTAACTATGGCTACACCTTC. Its protein product is CASKSSAQGTNYGYTF.

The genes are TRBV5-4 and TRBJ1-2; D remains ambiguous. The germline V and J ends were trimmed by 0 bases and 2 bases, with 8 bases remaining between them. Germline V lookup: CDR1 SGHNT, CDR2 YYREEE (reference sequence). The length of the CDR3 is 14 residues. The chain's CDR3 is CASSLDSLNYGYTF. The CDR3 DNA reads as TGTGCCAGCAGCTTGGACAGCCTGAACTATGGCTACACCTTC.

The CDR3 is CASSPGLGLATRTGYEQYF. The CDR3 DNA reads as TGTGCCAGCAGCCCGGGATTGGGACTAGCGACAAGAACGGGGTACGAGCAGTACTTC. This chain uses TRBV11-2 with TRBJ2-7; 10 bases are shared with TRBD2. This CDR3 has 19 residues. Trimming took 5 bases from V and 4 from J; bases not matched to a gene: 20. CDR1 is SGHAT and CDR2 is FQNNGV in the germline V gene.

This rearrangement joins TRBV28 to TRBJ1-4, with D perhaps matching TRBD1 (6 bases). V was pared by 7 bases and J by 2 bases, with 11 bases between. Germline CDR1 MDHEN, CDR2 SYDVKM. CDR3 length: 14 amino acids. Written as DNA, the CDR3 is TGTGCCAGCACCTCAAGGGGGACTAATGAAAAACTGTTTTTT. It encodes CASTSRGTNEKLFF.

The rearrangement uses TRBV5-1 and TRBJ1-4, with 11 positions matching TRBD1. The V and J ends lost 6 bases and 8 bases, in that order; junction bases with no gene match: 12. The CDR3 consists of 16 residues. Germline V gives CDR1 SGHRS, CDR2 YFSETQ. The chain's CDR3 is CASTARPGQGGEKLFF. The DNA for the CDR3 is TGCGCCAGCACGGCCCGACCGGGACAGGGGGGGGAAAAACTGTTTTTT.